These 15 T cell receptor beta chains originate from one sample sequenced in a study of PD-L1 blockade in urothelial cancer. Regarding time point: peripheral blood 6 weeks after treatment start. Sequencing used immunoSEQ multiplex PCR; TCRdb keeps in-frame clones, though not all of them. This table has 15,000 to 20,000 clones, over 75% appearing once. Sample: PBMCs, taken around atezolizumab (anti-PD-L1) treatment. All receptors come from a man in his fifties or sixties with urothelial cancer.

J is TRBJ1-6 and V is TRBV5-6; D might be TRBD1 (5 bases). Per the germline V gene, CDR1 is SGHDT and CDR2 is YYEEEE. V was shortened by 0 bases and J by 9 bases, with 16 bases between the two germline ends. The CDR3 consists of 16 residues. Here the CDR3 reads CASSLVGGAEGSPLHF. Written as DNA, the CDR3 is TGTGCCAGCAGCTTGGTGGGCGGGGCCGAGGGTTCACCCCTCCACTTT.

The CDR3 DNA reads TGTGCCAGCTCCCCTACCGGGACAGCATACTACGAGCAGTACGTC. This codes for CASSPTGTAYYEQYV. This rearrangement joins TRBV18 to TRBJ2-7, with 7 bases identical to TRBD1. Trimming cost V 6 bases and J 3 bases; bases outside gene matches: 11. The CDR3 contains 15 residues. Germline assignment: CDR1 KGHSH and CDR2 LQKENI.

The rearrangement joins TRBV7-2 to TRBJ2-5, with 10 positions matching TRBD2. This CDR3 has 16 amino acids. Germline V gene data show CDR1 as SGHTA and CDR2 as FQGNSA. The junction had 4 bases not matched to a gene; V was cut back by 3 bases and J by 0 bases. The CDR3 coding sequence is TGTGCCAGCAGCTTTTCAGCGGGGGGGTACCAAGAGACCCAGTACTTC. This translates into CASSFSAGGYQETQYF.

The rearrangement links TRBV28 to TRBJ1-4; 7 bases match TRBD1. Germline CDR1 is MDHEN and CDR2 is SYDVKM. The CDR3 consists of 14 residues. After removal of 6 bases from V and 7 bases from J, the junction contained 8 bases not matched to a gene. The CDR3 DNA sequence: TGTGCCAGCAGCCTAACAGGGGCAAGTGAAAAACTGTTTTTT. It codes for CASSLTGASEKLFF.

The CDR3 nucleotides read TGTGCCAGTAGAGATAGCGTGCGGTCAGATACGCAGTATTTT. It yields the protein CASRDSVRSDTQYF. This rearrangement joins TRBV19 to TRBJ2-3, with D possibly TRBD2 on 5 matching bases. Per germline, CDR1 LNHDA and CDR2 SQIVND (reference sequence). The length of the CDR3 is 14 residues. V gave up 6 bases and J gave up 4 bases, with 14 bases separating them. Supplemented by reference TRBV19 and TRBJ2-3, the full variable domain reads DGGITQSPKYLFRKEGQNVTLSCEQNLNHDAMYWYRQDPGQGLRLIYYSQIVNDFQKGDIAEGYSVSREKKESFPLTVTSAQKNPTAFYLCASRDSVRSDTQYFGPGTRLTVL.

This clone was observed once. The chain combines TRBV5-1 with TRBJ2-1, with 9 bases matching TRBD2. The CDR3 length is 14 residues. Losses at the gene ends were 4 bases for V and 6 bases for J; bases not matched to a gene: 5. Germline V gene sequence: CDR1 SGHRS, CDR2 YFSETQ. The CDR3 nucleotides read TGCGCCAGCAGCGGCGGGAGGGGAGCCAATGAGCAGTTCTTC. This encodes CASSGGRGANEQFF.

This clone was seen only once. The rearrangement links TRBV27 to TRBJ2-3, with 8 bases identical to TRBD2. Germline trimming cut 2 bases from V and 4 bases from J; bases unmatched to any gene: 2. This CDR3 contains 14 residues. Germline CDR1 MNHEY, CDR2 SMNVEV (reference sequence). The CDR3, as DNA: TGTGCCAGCAGTTTAGGGACTAGTTCAGATACGCAGTATTTT. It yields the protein CASSLGTSSDTQYF.

The CDR3 is CASSDPGSGGRNEQFF. For the CDR3, the DNA is TGTGCCAGCAGTGATCCGGGGTCAGGGGGTAGGAATGAGCAGTTCTTC. The chain is built from TRBV25-1 and TRBJ2-1, with 7 bases lining up with TRBD1. Per germline, CDR1 MGHDK and CDR2 SYGVNS. The ends lost 3 bases at V and 7 bases at J; junction bases unmatched: 12. The CDR3 sequence is 16 residues long.

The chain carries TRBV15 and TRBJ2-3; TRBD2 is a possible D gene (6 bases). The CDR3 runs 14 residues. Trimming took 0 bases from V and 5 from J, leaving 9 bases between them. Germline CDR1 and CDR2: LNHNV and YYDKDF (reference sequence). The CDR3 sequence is CATSRERGIDTQYF. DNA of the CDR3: TGTGCCACCAGCAGAGAGCGGGGCATAGATACGCAGTATTTT.

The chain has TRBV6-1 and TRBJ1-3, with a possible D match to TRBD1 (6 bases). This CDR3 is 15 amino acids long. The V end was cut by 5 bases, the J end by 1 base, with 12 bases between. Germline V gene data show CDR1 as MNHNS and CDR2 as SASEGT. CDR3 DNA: TGTGCCAGCAGTCTGGACAGATTGTCTGGAAACACCATATATTTT. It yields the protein CASSLDRLSGNTIYF.

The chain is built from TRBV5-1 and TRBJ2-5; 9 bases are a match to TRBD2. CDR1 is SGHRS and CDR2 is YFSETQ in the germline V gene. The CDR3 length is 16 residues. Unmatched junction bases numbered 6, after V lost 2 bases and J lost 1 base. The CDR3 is CASSLGGRGGQETQYF. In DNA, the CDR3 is TGCGCCAGCAGCTTAGGCGGGAGGGGCGGCCAAGAGACCCAGTACTTC.

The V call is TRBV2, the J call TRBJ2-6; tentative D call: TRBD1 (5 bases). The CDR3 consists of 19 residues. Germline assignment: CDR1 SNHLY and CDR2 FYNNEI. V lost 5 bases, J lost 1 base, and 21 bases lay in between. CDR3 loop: CASSQPPQGFLSGANVLTF. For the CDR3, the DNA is TGTGCCAGCAGTCAGCCCCCGCAGGGTTTCCTTTCTGGGGCCAACGTCCTGACTTTC.

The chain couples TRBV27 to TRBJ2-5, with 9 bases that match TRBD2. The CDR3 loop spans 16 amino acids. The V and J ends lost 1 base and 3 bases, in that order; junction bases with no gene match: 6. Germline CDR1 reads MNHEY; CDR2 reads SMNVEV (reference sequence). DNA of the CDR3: TGTGCCAGCAGTTTATTCGGTTCTAGCGGGGAAGAGACCCAGTACTTC. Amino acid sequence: CASSLFGSSGEETQYF.

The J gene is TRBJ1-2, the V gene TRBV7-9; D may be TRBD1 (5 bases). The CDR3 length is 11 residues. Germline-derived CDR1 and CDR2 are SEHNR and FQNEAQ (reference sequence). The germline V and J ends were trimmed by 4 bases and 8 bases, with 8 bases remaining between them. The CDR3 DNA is TGTGCCAGCAGCTCCGGACAAGGCTACACCTTC. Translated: CASSSGQGYTF.

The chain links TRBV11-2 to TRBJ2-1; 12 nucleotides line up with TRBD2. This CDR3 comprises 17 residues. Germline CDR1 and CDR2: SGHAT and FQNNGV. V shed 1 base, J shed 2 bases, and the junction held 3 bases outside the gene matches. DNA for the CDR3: TGTGCCAGCAGCTTAGTACTAGCGGGGGGACCCTACAATGAGCAGTTCTTC. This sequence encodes CASSLVLAGGPYNEQFF.